Here is one T cell receptor (beta chain) with its context. This CDR3 contains 14 residues. The germline V gene has CDR1 SNHLY and CDR2 FYNNEI. The V and J ends lost 10 bases and 3 bases respectively, with 18 bases between them. The method was immunoSEQ multiplex PCR; TCRdb's version includes in-frame clones alone and lacks a portion of them. The repertoire holds about 15,000 clones, around 90% seen once, with 0.8% to 1% in the top ten. The data were obtained in a study of blood T cell dynamics during melanoma immunotherapy. Time point defined: week 3, after first cycle of checkpoint inhibitor. Patients with prior systemic cancer treatment, concomitant immunosuppressants, or other active malignancies were excluded.

This material consisted of blood, taken from a patient treated with checkpoint blockade. J is TRBJ1-1 and V is TRBV2; TRBD1 is a possible D gene (6 bases). The sequence came from a human donor with melanoma. The CDR3 DNA reads as TGTGCCACCGCTAACAGGGAACCCTACACTGAAGCTTTCTTT. Encoded protein: CATANREPYTEAFF.